This T cell receptor (beta chain) was sequenced for a study of high-grade serous ovarian cancer treatment subgroups listed by TCRdb under 2021. In terms of the full investigation: On average, sequencing produced fewer than 15,000 reads and under 9,000 unique TCR beta rearrangements for each sample. Under a laparoscopic triage algorithm, patients with high-grade serous ovarian cancer were grouped by complete gross resection or by neoadjuvant chemotherapy response, and the study profiled the TCR beta repertoires of these patients. The cohort comprised around 30 patients: around 10 with no residual disease after primary surgery (R0), around 10 excellent NACT responders, and around 10 poor NACT responders. One primary tumor sample and two metastatic tumor samples were contributed by each patient, so that about a hundred samples were obtained in total. Broad study findings and their caveats: TCR repertoire analyses were focused on CDR3, and CDR1 and CDR2 were not analyzed. TCR clonal relatedness was found to be positively correlated with neoantigen level and, by trend, with copy number variation and mutation load derived from whole-genome sequencing. Repertoire similarity ranging from roughly 0.11 to 0.85 was observed between tumors from the same patient, whereas almost no similarity was observed between different patients. Bulk tumor TCR sequencing lacked spatial information, limiting insight into HGSC tumor complexity and diversity.

Measured from the cysteine to the phenylalanine, the CDR3 is 12 residues long. The retained sequence is limited to the CDR3, 36 bases, with the frame set at the first base. V lost 5 bases and J lost 5 bases; the stretch between them is 9 bases long. CDR1 and CDR2 are read off the germline V gene (reference sequence) as MNHNY and SVGAGI. Comments on this clone: Its binding antigen is unknown. Per-nucleotide qualities are absent, and no much larger clonotype sits a single base away.

Tumor samples were collected prior to definitive surgery or chemotherapy. The MD Anderson Biospecimen Extraction Resource handled genomic DNA extraction, while the MD Anderson Cancer Genomics Laboratory carried out the TCR sequencing. The 75 to 95 tumor samples underwent high-throughput TCR profiling with ImmunoSEQ. In the authors' own workflow: To measure repertoire diversity, the metrics used were richness (unique productive sequences), clonality, evenness and relatedness, and the Bhattacharyya coefficient was used to assess similarity between samples. A sensitivity analysis excluded TCRs with fewer than two reads and gave consistent conclusions. The source is immuneACCESS, and TCRdb retained only in-frame sequences with V and J called. Part of the clones is not carried over; for the studies checked, unresolved V genes explain less than half of this, and the remainder is unexplained. For V, J and clone size, that table is used; D and trimming come from the DNA. For this sample there are roughly 12,000 clones; under 85% appear just once. Jointly, the top ten make up more than 6.5% of the sample.

Sequencing used tumor tissue. The sequence derives from a human donor with high-grade serous ovarian cancer. The chain couples TRBV6-6 to TRBJ1-2; the D gene remains uncertain. The DNA reads TGTGCCAGCAGTGATCTTGGATATGGCTACACCTTC. This translates into CASSDLGYGYTF.